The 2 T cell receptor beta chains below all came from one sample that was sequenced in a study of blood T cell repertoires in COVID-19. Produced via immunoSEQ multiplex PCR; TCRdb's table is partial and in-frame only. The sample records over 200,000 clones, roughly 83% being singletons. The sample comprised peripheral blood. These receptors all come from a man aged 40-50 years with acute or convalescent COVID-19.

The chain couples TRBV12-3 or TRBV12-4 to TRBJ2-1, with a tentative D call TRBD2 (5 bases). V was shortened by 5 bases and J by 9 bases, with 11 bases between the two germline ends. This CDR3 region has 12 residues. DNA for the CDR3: TGTGCCAGCAGTCAAACGGCGGGTGAGCAGTTCTTC. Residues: CASSQTAGEQFF.

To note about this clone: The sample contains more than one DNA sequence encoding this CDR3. The CDR3 DNA reads as TGTGCCAGCAGTTATTCTACAGGGAACACCGGGGAGCTGTTTTTT. Its translation is CASSYSTGNTGELFF. The V gene is TRBV27, the J gene TRBJ2-2; the D gene is possibly TRBD1 (5 bases). Germline CDR1 MNHEY, CDR2 SMNVEV (reference sequence). The CDR3 runs 15 residues. V was cut by 4 bases and J by 1 base, with 10 bases left in between.